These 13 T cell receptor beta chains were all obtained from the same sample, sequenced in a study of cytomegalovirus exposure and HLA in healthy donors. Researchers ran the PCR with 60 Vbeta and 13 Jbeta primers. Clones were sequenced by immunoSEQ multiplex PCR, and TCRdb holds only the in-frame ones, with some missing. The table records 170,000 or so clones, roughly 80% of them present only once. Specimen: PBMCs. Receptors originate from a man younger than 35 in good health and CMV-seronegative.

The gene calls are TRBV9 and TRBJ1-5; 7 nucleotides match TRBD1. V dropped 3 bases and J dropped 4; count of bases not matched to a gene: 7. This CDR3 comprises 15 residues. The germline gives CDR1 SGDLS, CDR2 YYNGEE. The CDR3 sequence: CASSAQGWGNQPQHF. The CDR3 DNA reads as TGTGCCAGCAGCGCACAGGGGTGGGGAAATCAGCCCCAGCATTTT.

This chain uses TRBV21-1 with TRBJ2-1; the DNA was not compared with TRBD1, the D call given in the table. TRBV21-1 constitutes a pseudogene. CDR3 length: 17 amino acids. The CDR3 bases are TGTGCCAGCAGCGGAAGACGCCGGGACAGATGCTACAATGAGCAGTTCTTC. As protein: CASSGRRRDRCYNEQFF.

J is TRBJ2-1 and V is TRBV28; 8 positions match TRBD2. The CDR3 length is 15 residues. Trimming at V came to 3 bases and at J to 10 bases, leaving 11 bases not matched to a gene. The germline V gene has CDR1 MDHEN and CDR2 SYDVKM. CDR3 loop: CASSLETRRGGEQFF. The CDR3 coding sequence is TGTGCCAGCAGTTTGGAGACTCGCCGGGGGGGGGAGCAGTTCTTC.

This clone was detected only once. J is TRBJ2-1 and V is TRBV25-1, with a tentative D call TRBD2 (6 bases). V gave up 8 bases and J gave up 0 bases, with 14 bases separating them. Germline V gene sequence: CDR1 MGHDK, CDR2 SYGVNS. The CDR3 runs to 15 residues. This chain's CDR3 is CASGPRGSSYNEQFF. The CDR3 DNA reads TGTGCCAGCGGCCCCCGGGGGAGCTCCTACAATGAGCAGTTCTTC.

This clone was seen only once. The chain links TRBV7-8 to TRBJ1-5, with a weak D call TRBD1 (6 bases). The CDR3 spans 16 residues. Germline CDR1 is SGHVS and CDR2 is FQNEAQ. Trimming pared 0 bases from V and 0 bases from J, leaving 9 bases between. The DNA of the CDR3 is TGTGCCAGCAGCTTAGCAGCAGGGGATAGCAATCAGCCCCAGCATTTT. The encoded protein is CASSLAAGDSNQPQHF.

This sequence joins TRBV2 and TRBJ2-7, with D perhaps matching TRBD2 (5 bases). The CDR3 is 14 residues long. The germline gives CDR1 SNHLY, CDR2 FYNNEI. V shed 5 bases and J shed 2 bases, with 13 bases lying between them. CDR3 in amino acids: CASSPRAGTYEQYF. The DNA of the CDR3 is TGTGCCAGCAGTCCTAGGGCGGGCACCTACGAGCAGTACTTC.

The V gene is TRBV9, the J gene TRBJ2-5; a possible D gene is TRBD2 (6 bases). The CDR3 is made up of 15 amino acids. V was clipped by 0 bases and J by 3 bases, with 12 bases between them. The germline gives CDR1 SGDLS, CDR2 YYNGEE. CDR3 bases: TGTGCCAGCAGCGTAGGAGGGACTTTTAAAGAGACCCAGTACTTC. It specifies CASSVGGTFKETQYF. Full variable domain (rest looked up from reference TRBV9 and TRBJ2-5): DSGVTQTPKHLITATGQRVTLRCSPRSGDLSVYWYQQSLDQGLQFLIQYYNGEERAKGNILERFSAQQFPDLHSELNLSSLELGDSALYFCASSVGGTFKETQYFGPGTRLLVL.

The chain's CDR3 is CASISARGDYEQYF. CDR3 nucleotides: TGTGCCAGCATTTCAGCCCGGGGAGACTACGAGCAGTACTTC. The chain has TRBV28 and TRBJ2-7; D perhaps matches TRBD2 (5 bases). CDR1 is MDHEN and CDR2 is SYDVKM in the germline V gene. With 7 bases removed from V and 3 bases from J, the gap between germline ends came to 16 bases. CDR3 length equals 14 residues. Full variable domain (missing parts from reference TRBV28 and TRBJ2-7): DVKVTQSSRYLVKRTGEKVFLECVQDMDHENMFWYRQDPGLGLRLIYFSYDVKMKEKGDIPEGYSVSREKKERFSLILESASTNQTSMYLCASISARGDYEQYFGPGTRLTVT.

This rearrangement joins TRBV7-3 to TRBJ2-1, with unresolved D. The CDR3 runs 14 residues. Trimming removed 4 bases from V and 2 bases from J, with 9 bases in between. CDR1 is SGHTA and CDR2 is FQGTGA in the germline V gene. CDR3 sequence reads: CASSSVGPYNEQFF. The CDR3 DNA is TGTGCCAGCAGCTCCGTGGGCCCCTACAATGAGCAGTTCTTC.

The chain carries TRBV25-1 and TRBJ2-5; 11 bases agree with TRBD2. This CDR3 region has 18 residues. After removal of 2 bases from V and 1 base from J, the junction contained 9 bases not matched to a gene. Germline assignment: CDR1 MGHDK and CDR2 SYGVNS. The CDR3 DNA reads TGTGCCAGCAGTGAACCCGGGACTAGCGGACCGCTCCAAGAGACCCAGTACTTC. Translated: CASSEPGTSGPLQETQYF.

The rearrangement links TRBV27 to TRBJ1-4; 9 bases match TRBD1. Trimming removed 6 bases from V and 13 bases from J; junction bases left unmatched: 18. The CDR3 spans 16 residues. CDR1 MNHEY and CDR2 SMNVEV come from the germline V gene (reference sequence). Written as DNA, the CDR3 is TGTGCCAGCAGGAGATCCGGGACAGGGTCCATCTTTGGACTGTTTTTT. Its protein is CASRRSGTGSIFGLFF. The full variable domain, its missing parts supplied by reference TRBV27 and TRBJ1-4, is EAQVTQNPRYLITVTGKKLTVTCSQNMNHEYMSWYRQDPGLGLRQIYYSMNVEVTDKGDVPEGYKVSRKEKRNFPLILESPSPNQTSLYFCASRRSGTGSIFGLFFGSGTQLSVL.

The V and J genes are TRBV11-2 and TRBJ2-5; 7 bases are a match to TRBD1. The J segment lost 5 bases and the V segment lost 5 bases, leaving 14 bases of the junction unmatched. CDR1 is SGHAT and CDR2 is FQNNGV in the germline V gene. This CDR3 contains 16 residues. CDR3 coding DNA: TGTGCCAGCAGCCCGATACAGGGGAAAATAGGGGAGACCCAGTACTTC. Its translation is CASSPIQGKIGETQYF.

The CDR3 bases are TGTGCCAGCAGCTTAGACTACAGGGTAAATCATAATTCACCCCTCCACTTT. Encoded protein: CASSLDYRVNHNSPLHF. V is TRBV11-2 and J is TRBJ1-6; D perhaps matches TRBD1 (6 bases). The CDR3 contains 17 residues. The germline gives CDR1 SGHAT, CDR2 FQNNGV. Trimming removed 0 bases from V and 5 bases from J, with 14 bases in between.